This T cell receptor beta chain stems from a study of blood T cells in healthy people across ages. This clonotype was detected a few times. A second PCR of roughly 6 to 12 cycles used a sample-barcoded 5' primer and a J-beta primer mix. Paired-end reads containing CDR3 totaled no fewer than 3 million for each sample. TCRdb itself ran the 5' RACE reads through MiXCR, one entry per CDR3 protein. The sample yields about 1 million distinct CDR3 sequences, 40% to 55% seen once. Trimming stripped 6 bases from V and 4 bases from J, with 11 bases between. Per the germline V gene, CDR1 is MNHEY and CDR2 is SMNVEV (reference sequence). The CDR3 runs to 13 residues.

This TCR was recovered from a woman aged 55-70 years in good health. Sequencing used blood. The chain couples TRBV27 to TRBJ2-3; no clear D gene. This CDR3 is CASSPTYADTQYF. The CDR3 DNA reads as TGTGCCAGCAGCCCGACGTACGCAGATACGCAGTATTTT.